Reported below is one TCR beta chain. CDR3 size: 16 residues. V was shortened by 0 bases and J by 4 bases, with 15 bases between the two germline ends. CDR1 is SGHRS, CDR2 YFSETQ, per germline. This table comes from immunoSEQ multiplex PCR, and its TCRdb copy is limited to in-frame clones, with some not included. This sample carries about 190,000 clones, around 85% of them seen once, and the ten largest clones take approximately 3%. This specimen belongs to a study of blood T cell repertoires in COVID-19. Turning to the study itself: PBMCs, B-cell-depleted T cells, or T cells were the source of the cDNA or gDNA that made up the material.

The material sequenced was PBMCs or T cells enriched from blood (not recorded which). The J gene is TRBJ2-3, the V gene TRBV5-1, with D possibly TRBD1 on 7 matching bases. The sequence came from a woman aged 30 to 39 who had recovered from COVID-19. CDR3 in DNA: TGCGCCAGCAGCTTGGGTTTCGGAGGGGGCCCAGATACGCAGTATTTT. Translating gives CASSLGFGGGPDTQYF.